A single sample gave rise to the 16 T cell receptor beta chains below, sequenced in a study of blood T cell repertoires in COVID-19. Generated by immunoSEQ multiplex PCR, the TCRdb table keeps only in-frame clones and is missing some. The data hold roughly 300,000 clones, with more than 85% observed a single time. Material for sequencing was PBMCs or T cells enriched from blood (not recorded which). The receptors come from a woman aged 25 to 39 who had recovered from COVID-19.

This clone showed up just once. The chain couples TRBV19 to TRBJ2-1; 10 bases are a match to TRBD2. Germline V gene sequence: CDR1 LNHDA, CDR2 SQIVND (reference sequence). With 8 bases clipped from V and 9 bases from J, the junction kept 7 bases outside the gene matches. The CDR3 consists of 13 residues. The CDR3 nucleotides are TGTGCCAGTGTGGAGCGGGGGGGCGGTGAGCAGTTCTTC. It specifies CASVERGGGEQFF. The full variable domain, with the rest looked up from reference TRBV19 and TRBJ2-1, is DGGITQSPKYLFRKEGQNVTLSCEQNLNHDAMYWYRQDPGQGLRLIYYSQIVNDFQKGDIAEGYSVSREKKESFPLTVTSAQKNPTAFYLCASVERGGGEQFFGPGTRLTVL.

The chain employs TRBV9 and TRBJ2-2; D may be TRBD2 (5 bases). V lost 0 bases and J 7 bases, leaving 16 bases between the germline ends. The CDR3 totals 16 residues. Looked up from germline, CDR1 is SGDLS and CDR2 is YYNGEE. The CDR3 DNA is TGTGCCAGCAGCGTAGGCCAGAGGACTGTGGGCGGGGAGCTGTTTTTT. It translates to CASSVGQRTVGGELFF.

This clone was counted once. This chain joins TRBV7-2 and TRBJ1-1; D not certain. The CDR3 is made up of 14 amino acids. Trimming shortened V by 1 base and J by 11 bases, and 17 bases separated the two germline ends. Germline values: CDR1 SGHTA, CDR2 FQGNSA. In DNA form, the CDR3 reads TGTGCCAGCAGCTTAGAATCGGGTAGGCCTGGCGCTTTCTTT. It encodes CASSLESGRPGAFF.

V gene TRBV7-9 combines with J gene TRBJ1-1; 8 bases line up with TRBD1. CDR1 is SEHNR and CDR2 is FQNEAQ in the germline V gene (reference sequence). This CDR3 spans 13 amino acids. J was trimmed by 7 bases and V by 5 bases; bases with no gene match: 6. The CDR3 sequence: CASSPRDRLEAFF. Written as DNA, the CDR3 is TGTGCCAGCAGCCCCCGGGACAGGCTTGAAGCTTTCTTT.

The chain joins TRBV2 to TRBJ1-5; 7 bases map to TRBD1. The germline V gene encodes CDR1 SNHLY and CDR2 FYNNEI. J gave up 0 bases and V 6 bases, and 2 bases lay outside the gene matches. The CDR3 is 14 amino acids. The CDR3 nucleotides are TGTGCCAGCAGGGGACAGTTTAGCAATCAGCCCCAGCATTTT. This translates into CASRGQFSNQPQHF.

The V call is TRBV30, the J call TRBJ1-2; possibly TRBD1 for D (5 bases). CDR1 and CDR2 from the germline V gene are GTSNPN and SVGIG (reference sequence). The germline V and J ends were trimmed by 1 base and 7 bases, with 16 bases remaining between them. This CDR3 comprises 14 residues. The CDR3 DNA follows: TGTGCCTGGAGTGGCTCCAGGGCCCCCCGTGGCTACACCTTC. Translated, it gives CAWSGSRAPRGYTF. Combining the CDR3 with reference TRBV30 and TRBJ1-2 gives the whole variable domain SQTIHQWPATLVQPVGSPLSLECTVEGTSNPNLYWYRQAAGRGLQLLFYSVGIGQISSEVPQNLSASRPQDRQFILSSKKLLLSDSGFYLCAWSGSRAPRGYTFGSGTRLTVV.

V is TRBV5-4 and J is TRBJ1-2; TRBD1 might be the D (5 bases). Trimming pared 5 bases from V and 3 bases from J, leaving 14 bases between. There are 14 residues in the CDR3. Germline V gene data show CDR1 as SGHNT and CDR2 as YYREEE (reference sequence). CDR3 coding DNA: TGTGCCAGCAGACCTTACGACAGCTACTATGGCTACACCTTC. This codes for CASRPYDSYYGYTF.

This clone has just a few counts. The chain carries TRBV29-1 and TRBJ1-1; the D gene is possibly TRBD1 (5 bases). The CDR3 is 14 residues long. Germline CDR1 and CDR2: SQVTM and ANQGSEA. Trimming pared 5 bases from V and 1 base from J, leaving 14 bases between. The CDR3 is CSVTGRRGNTEAFF. For the CDR3, the DNA is TGCAGCGTTACAGGTCGCCGCGGGAACACTGAAGCTTTCTTT.

The chain is built from TRBV28 and TRBJ2-7; TRBD2 matches at 7 bases. The ends lost 6 bases at V and 7 bases at J; junction bases unmatched: 12. CDR1 and CDR2 from the germline V gene are MDHEN and SYDVKM. The CDR3 totals 14 residues. Written as DNA, the CDR3 is TGTGCCAGCAGGCCGACTAGCACGAGCGGGGAGCAGTACTTC. Translation gives CASRPTSTSGEQYF.

This clone has only a few counts. The chain joins TRBV19 to TRBJ1-5; 8 nucleotides line up with TRBD1. In germline, CDR1 is LNHDA, CDR2 SQIVND (reference sequence). The junction had 4 bases not matched to a gene; V was cut back by 0 bases and J by 6 bases. The CDR3 length is 15 residues. The CDR3 loop is CASSIDNTGGQPQHF. In nucleotides, the CDR3 is TGTGCCAGTAGTATAGATAACACAGGGGGTCAGCCCCAGCATTTT.

This clone is a singleton in its sample. The J gene is TRBJ2-1, the V gene TRBV5-4; 8 nucleotides align to TRBD2. CDR3 size: 16 residues. V shed 3 bases and J 2 bases; nucleotides not matched to a gene: 7. Germline values: CDR1 SGHNT, CDR2 YYREEE (reference sequence). In nucleotides, the CDR3 is TGTGCCAGCAGCTCAGTAGCGGGGCCTACCTACAATGAGCAGTTCTTC. It translates to CASSSVAGPTYNEQFF.

The chain recombines TRBV10-3 with TRBJ1-2; D ambiguous. The CDR3 has 14 residues. Trimming cost V 2 bases and J 4 bases, with 11 bases left between them. Germline V CDR1 and CDR2: ENHRY, SYGVKD. CDR3 in DNA: TGTGCCATCAGTGAGGGAGTAGTTCCCTATGGCTACACCTTC. Translation: CAISEGVVPYGYTF.

The chain uses TRBV5-1 and TRBJ2-1; the match to TRBD2 covers 13 bases. The germline gives CDR1 SGHRS, CDR2 YFSETQ. V shed 0 bases and J 8 bases; nucleotides not matched to a gene: 5. The CDR3 is 16 residues long. The CDR3 region is CASSLGLAGGRYEQFF. CDR3 coding DNA: TGCGCCAGCAGCTTGGGACTAGCGGGGGGTAGGTATGAGCAGTTCTTC.

The chain links TRBV28 to TRBJ2-7, with D perhaps TRBD2 (5 bases). This CDR3 region has 17 residues. V was trimmed by 5 bases and J by 0 bases, leaving 20 bases between them. The V gene's germline CDR1 is MDHEN and CDR2 SYDVKM. The CDR3 sequence is CASSTQFLSGFSYEQYF. The CDR3 nucleotides read TGTGCCAGCAGTACCCAATTCTTGTCGGGATTCTCCTACGAGCAGTACTTC.

The chain has TRBV11-2 and TRBJ2-3; TRBD1 aligns across 7 bases. V shed 4 bases and J 0 bases; nucleotides not matched to a gene: 10. From germline, CDR1 is SGHAT and CDR2 FQNNGV. This CDR3 comprises 17 residues. Written as DNA, the CDR3 is TGTGCCAGCAGCTCACCTCTCGGGGACAGTAGCACAGATACGCAGTATTTT. Protein sequence: CASSSPLGDSSTDTQYF.

The V call is TRBV5-4, the J call TRBJ1-1, with 9 bases that match TRBD1. The CDR3 runs to 14 residues. Germline V gene lookup returns CDR1 SGHNT and CDR2 YYREEE (reference sequence). Trimming at V came to 4 bases and at J to 4 bases, leaving 5 bases not matched to a gene. As DNA, the CDR3 is TGTGCCAGCAGCCACGACAGGGGGGGCACTGAAGCTTTCTTT. Translation gives CASSHDRGGTEAFF. Drawing the rest from reference TRBV5-4 and TRBJ1-1, the complete variable domain is ETGVTQSPTHLIKTRGQQVTLRCSSQSGHNTVSWYQQALGQGPQFIFQYYREEENGRGNFPPRFSGLQFPNYSSELNVNALELDDSALYLCASSHDRGGTEAFFGQGTRLTVV.